This T cell receptor beta chain was captured in a study of PD-1 blockade in classical Hodgkin lymphoma. On this clone itself: Its antigen remains unidentified.

CDR1 MRHNA and CDR2 SNTAGT come from the germline V gene. The V and J ends lost 6 bases and 4 bases respectively, with 9 bases between them. CDR3 size: 13 residues. Study results and caveats: Patients who initiated nivolumab within 1 year of ASCT were excluded. Diversity similar to that of newly diagnosed patients was seen at baseline in complete responders.

TCRdb keeps only in-frame clones here, not all; method: immunoSEQ multiplex PCR. Of about 15,000 clones in the sample, around 81% were seen once. Every patient experienced relapse after autologous stem cell transplantation, and brentuximab vedotin exposure varied. Thawed PBMCs were the source of CD4+ T cells, purified by magnetic negative selection. The chain recombines TRBV6-4 with TRBJ2-2, with D possibly TRBD2 on 6 matching bases. The clonotype originates from a human donor with classical Hodgkin lymphoma. The input for sequencing was CD4+ T cells from blood, taken at baseline. CDR3 DNA: TGTGCCAGCAGAGTGGAGGGCACCGGGGAGCTGTTTTTT. Protein product: CASRVEGTGELFF.